This passage covers 30 T cell receptor beta chains from one sample sequenced in a study of T cell changes during pregnancy in multiple sclerosis. Assay used: immunoSEQ multiplex PCR; TCRdb lists only in-frame clones, some missing. The sample yields 50,000 to 65,000 clones, 90% to 95% seen once. The material sequenced was CD8+ T cells from peripheral blood mononuclear cells, taken in the second trimester of pregnancy. Every receptor here comes from a female donor with multiple sclerosis, enrolled in a pregnancy study.

The J gene is TRBJ2-2, the V gene TRBV29-1; D ambiguous. Per germline, CDR1 SQVTM and CDR2 ANQGSEA. The CDR3 consists of 18 residues. The V and J ends lost 0 bases and 7 bases respectively, with 24 bases between them. The CDR3 sequence is CSVEEVRNRTTYGGELFF. DNA of the CDR3: TGCAGCGTTGAAGAAGTTAGAAATAGAACCACTTACGGCGGGGAGCTGTTTTTT.

The chain uses TRBV27 and TRBJ2-2, with TRBD2 identical over 12 bases. The J segment lost 6 bases and the V segment lost 8 bases, leaving 4 bases of the junction unmatched. Germline V gene lookup returns CDR1 MNHEY and CDR2 SMNVEV (reference sequence). The CDR3 loop spans 14 amino acids. The CDR3 DNA reads as TGTGCCAGCGGCGGACTAGCGGGGTCCGGGGAGCTGTTTTTT. It is translated as CASGGLAGSGELFF.

The V gene is TRBV9, the J gene TRBJ2-1; D is undetermined. The CDR3 loop spans 14 amino acids. CDR1 and CDR2 from the germline V gene are SGDLS and YYNGEE. Trimming removed 2 bases from V and 7 bases from J, with 13 bases in between. CDR3 nucleotides: TGTGCCAGCAGCGTCTACATCTCGGGTAATGAGCAGTTCTTC. It encodes CASSVYISGNEQFF.

The chain recombines TRBV27 with TRBJ1-2; TRBD1 might be the D (6 bases). The CDR3 extends over 14 amino acids. Germline assignment: CDR1 MNHEY and CDR2 SMNVEV (reference sequence). Trimming left V 4 bases short and J 4 bases short, with 13 bases between. CDR3 sequence reads: CASSYGGGSYGYTF. The CDR3 DNA is TGTGCCAGCAGTTATGGGGGCGGGAGCTATGGCTACACCTTC.

The V call is TRBV9, the J call TRBJ1-1, with D unresolved. Trimming stripped 4 bases from V and 3 bases from J, with 13 bases between. From germline, CDR1 is SGDLS and CDR2 YYNGEE. The length of the CDR3 is 14 residues. CDR3 nucleotide sequence: TGTGCCAGCAGCCCCCAAAGGAGGGACACTGAAGCTTTCTTT. This encodes CASSPQRRDTEAFF.

The gene calls are TRBV25-1 and TRBJ1-2; perhaps TRBD1 as D (5 bases). Germline CDR1 MGHDK, CDR2 SYGVNS. The CDR3 is 16 amino acids. Trimming removed 2 bases from V and 5 bases from J, with 18 bases in between. The CDR3 region is CASSEAGTGAAYGYTF. The DNA for the CDR3 is TGTGCCAGCAGTGAAGCGGGGACCGGGGCAGCGTATGGCTACACCTTC.

CDR3 sequence (DNA): TGTGCCAGCAGCACGGAGGGAGTGATGGGGGCCTACGAGCAGTACTTC. Translation gives CASSTEGVMGAYEQYF. J is TRBJ2-7 and V is TRBV14, with D maybe TRBD2 (6 bases). The CDR3 length is 16 residues. Germline lookup yields CDR1 SGHDN and CDR2 FVKESK. The V and J ends lost 5 bases and 2 bases respectively, with 19 bases between them.

The chain has TRBV15 and TRBJ2-3; 10 nucleotides line up with TRBD2. This CDR3 is 15 amino acids long. Germline values: CDR1 LNHNV, CDR2 YYDKDF (reference sequence). The V and J ends lost 7 bases and 4 bases, in that order; junction bases with no gene match: 8. Here the CDR3 DNA reads TGTGCCACCAACCCCGAGCGGGAGGGGGCAGATACGCAGTATTTT. It specifies CATNPEREGADTQYF.

This chain links TRBV7-2 with TRBJ2-5, with TRBD1 as a possible D gene (6 bases). Germline V lookup: CDR1 SGHTA, CDR2 FQGNSA. V was clipped by 4 bases and J by 5 bases, with 14 bases between them. CDR3 length: 14 residues. In DNA, the CDR3 is TGTGCCAGCAGCTACCAGCAGGGGTTCGAGACCCAGTACTTC. Its translation: CASSYQQGFETQYF.

The chain joins TRBV5-1 to TRBJ1-1; unclear D gene. V was clipped by 1 base and J by 1 base, with 8 bases between them. From germline, CDR1 is SGHRS and CDR2 YFSETQ. The CDR3 extends over 14 amino acids. Written as DNA, the CDR3 is TGCGCCAGCAGCTTGCGGGATTCGAACACTGAAGCTTTCTTT. It encodes CASSLRDSNTEAFF. Looking up the rest from reference TRBV5-1 and TRBJ1-1 gives the full variable domain: KAGVTQTPRYLIKTRGQQVTLSCSPISGHRSVSWYQQTPGQGLQFLFEYFSETQRNKGNFPGRFSGRQFSNSRSEMNVSTLELGDSALYLCASSLRDSNTEAFFGQGTRLTVV.

Here the CDR3 DNA reads TGTGCCAGCATTCCCTGGGACAGGGGCGTCGAGCAGTACTTC. Translated: CASIPWDRGVEQYF. This rearrangement joins TRBV28 to TRBJ2-7; the match to TRBD1 covers 10 bases. With V trimmed by 7 bases and J by 6 bases, 9 bases remained unmatched. Germline assignment: CDR1 MDHEN and CDR2 SYDVKM. The CDR3 runs to 14 residues.

V and J are TRBV28 and TRBJ2-7, with D unclear. CDR3 length equals 14 residues. V was trimmed by 5 bases and J by 5 bases, leaving 16 bases between them. CDR1 MDHEN and CDR2 SYDVKM come from the germline V gene. CDR3 protein: CASSTQVGFHEQYF. For the CDR3, the DNA is TGTGCCAGCAGTACCCAAGTCGGGTTCCACGAGCAGTACTTC.

This clone came up once. V and J are TRBV5-5 and TRBJ2-7; D possibly corresponds to TRBD2 (6 bases). V lost 4 bases and J lost 4, with 15 bases in between. Germline CDR1 is SGHKS and CDR2 is YYEKEE (reference sequence). The CDR3 is made up of 14 amino acids. The CDR3 here is CASSGAEGRYEQYF. The CDR3 DNA reads TGTGCCAGCAGCGGGGCGGAAGGGAGGTACGAGCAGTACTTC.

This chain uses TRBV6-5 with TRBJ1-3, with a tentative D call TRBD1 (5 bases). Germline CDR1 is MNHEY and CDR2 is SVGAGI. The V end lost 2 bases, the J end lost 8 bases, and 10 bases lay between the germline ends. CDR3 length equals 13 residues. This CDR3 reads CASSYGVGDTIYF. The CDR3 nucleotides are TGTGCCAGCAGTTACGGGGTAGGGGACACCATATATTTT.

This clone was seen just once. This rearrangement joins TRBV2 to TRBJ2-7; D might be TRBD1 (6 bases). CDR1 is SNHLY, CDR2 FYNNEI, per germline. V lost 0 bases to trimming and J lost 2 bases, with 11 bases between them. The CDR3 length is 15 residues. The CDR3 DNA reads as TGTGCCAGCAGTGAAGCGGGGGCAGGGGCCTACGAGCAGTACTTC. Translation: CASSEAGAGAYEQYF. The whole variable domain, filled in from reference TRBV2 and TRBJ2-7, reads EPEVTQTPSHQVTQMGQEVILRCVPISNHLYFYWYRQILGQKVEFLVSFYNNEISEKSEIFDDQFSVERPDGSNFTLKIRSTKLEDSAMYFCASSEAGAGAYEQYFGPGTRLTVT.

This clone was picked up one time. The chain recombines TRBV21-1 with TRBJ1-4; the D call of TRBD1 is as the table states it, not checked on the DNA. TRBV21-1 is a pseudogene locus. The CDR3 runs 13 residues. CDR3 DNA sequence: TGTGCCAGCAGGAACAGGGTTTGTGAAAAACTGTTTTTT. Translation gives CASRNRVCEKLFF.

The gene calls are TRBV6-5 and TRBJ1-2, with no clear D. The V end lost 5 bases, the J end lost 2 bases, and 15 bases lay between the germline ends. This CDR3 comprises 15 residues. Germline CDR1 and CDR2: MNHEY and SVGAGI. The CDR3 DNA reads TGTGCCAGCAGTCCCCCGGCAGGTCCGAACTATGGCTACACCTTC. Translation: CASSPPAGPNYGYTF.

The CDR3 is CASSYQGGQPQHF. The CDR3 coding sequence is TGTGCCAGCAGTTATCAGGGGGGTCAGCCCCAGCATTTT. The chain links TRBV6-5 to TRBJ1-5; 7 bases line up with TRBD1. V trimming: 3 bases; J trimming: 6 bases; junction bases outside the gene matches: 2. The germline V gene encodes CDR1 MNHEY and CDR2 SVGAGI. This CDR3 comprises 13 residues.

This chain uses TRBV4-1 with TRBJ2-1; TRBD2 aligns across 8 bases. The germline gives CDR1 MGHRA, CDR2 YSYEKL. This CDR3 region has 16 residues. With 4 bases clipped from V and 3 bases from J, the junction kept 8 bases outside the gene matches. The CDR3 here is CASSPLAGGIYNEQFF. In nucleotides, the CDR3 is TGCGCCAGCAGCCCACTGGCGGGAGGTATCTACAATGAGCAGTTCTTC.

The rearrangement uses TRBV5-4 and TRBJ2-3, with no clear D. V lost 4 bases and J lost 4, with 10 bases in between. Looked up from germline, CDR1 is SGHNT and CDR2 is YYREEE (reference sequence). CDR3 length equals 13 residues. DNA for the CDR3: TGTGCCAGCAGCCTCTTCCGGGCAGATACGCAGTATTTT. Translated: CASSLFRADTQYF.

The J gene is TRBJ2-7, the V gene TRBV4-1; TRBD2 is a possible D gene (7 bases). V gave up 1 base and J gave up 4 bases, with 20 bases separating them. This CDR3 is built from 17 residues. Looked up from germline, CDR1 is MGHRA and CDR2 is YSYEKL. DNA for the CDR3: TGCGCCAGCAGCCAAGTGGGGGGACGGGGGGCCCCGTACGAGCAGTACTTC. This translates into CASSQVGGRGAPYEQYF.

DNA of the CDR3: TGTGCCAGCTCGAACAGACAGTCCGAGCAGTACTTC. This gives the protein CASSNRQSEQYF. This chain connects TRBV27 to TRBJ2-7, with D tentatively TRBD1 (5 bases). CDR1 and CDR2 (germline): MNHEY, SMNVEV (reference sequence). The CDR3 is 12 residues long. Trimming took off 8 bases at V and 6 bases at J, with 14 bases between the two ends.

The V call is TRBV7-6, the J call TRBJ2-7, with D possibly being TRBD2 (6 bases). The germline V gene has CDR1 SGHVS and CDR2 FNYEAQ. V was trimmed by 8 bases and J by 0 bases, leaving 17 bases between them. CDR3 size: 15 residues. In nucleotides, the CDR3 is TGTGCCAGCGGGGAGGTTAGCGAAAGCTCCTACGAGCAGTACTTC. Translation: CASGEVSESSYEQYF. Full variable domain (remainder filled in from reference TRBV7-6 and TRBJ2-7): GAGVSQSPRYKVTKRGQDVALRCDPISGHVSLYWYRQALGQGPEFLTYFNYEAQQDKSGLPNDRFSAERPEGSISTLTIQRTEQRDSAMYRCASGEVSESSYEQYFGPGTRLTVT.

CDR3 sequence (DNA): TGTGCCTGGAGTCTCGGGGTAGAGACCCAGTACTTC. Amino acids: CAWSLGVETQYF. This chain links TRBV30 with TRBJ2-5; possibly TRBD2 for D (5 bases). The CDR3 covers 12 residues. V dropped 2 bases and J dropped 4 bases, with 8 bases sitting between them. Germline V gives CDR1 GTSNPN, CDR2 SVGIG (reference sequence).

The chain recombines TRBV13 with TRBJ2-2, with no clear D. The germline CDR1 and CDR2 sequences are PRHDT and FYEKMQ (reference sequence). This CDR3 has 14 residues. Deletions cut 3 bases from V and 1 base from J, with 6 bases between. Here the CDR3 DNA reads TGTGCCAGCAGCTTCGACATGAACACCGGGGAGCTGTTTTTT. Its protein is CASSFDMNTGELFF.

The chain links TRBV5-1 to TRBJ2-7; 8 nucleotides match TRBD1. CDR1 and CDR2 from the germline V gene are SGHRS and YFSETQ. Trimming took 4 bases from V and 4 from J; bases not matched to a gene: 7. The CDR3 runs 14 residues. As DNA, the CDR3 is TGCGCCAGCAGCCCCCAGGGGGCCTATTACGAGCAGTACTTC. It is translated as CASSPQGAYYEQYF.

This clone was recorded once. This chain uses TRBV2 with TRBJ2-3; D may be TRBD1 (6 bases). The V gene lost 7 bases and the J gene lost 6 bases, with 20 bases spanning the gap. The germline V gene encodes CDR1 SNHLY and CDR2 FYNNEI. The CDR3 runs to 15 residues. The CDR3, as DNA: TGTGCCAGCACCTTGGCAGGGGCCCTCCGGGATACGCAGTATTTT. This codes for CASTLAGALRDTQYF.

CDR3 amino acids: CASSFLAGLEGYEQFF. The CDR3 DNA follows: TGTGCCAGCTCGTTCCTCGCGGGACTAGAAGGATATGAGCAGTTCTTC. The chain employs TRBV18 and TRBJ2-1; the match to TRBD2 covers 8 bases. V gave up 6 bases and J gave up 8 bases; unmatched junction bases: 15. The CDR3 totals 16 residues. Per germline, CDR1 KGHSH and CDR2 LQKENI.

The chain carries TRBV9 and TRBJ2-5; 9 bases are shared with TRBD2. The CDR3 totals 15 residues. The V segment lost 3 bases and the J segment 5 bases; nucleotides outside the gene matches: 8. The germline V gene encodes CDR1 SGDLS and CDR2 YYNGEE. CDR3 residues: CASSETRGGWETQYF. The CDR3 DNA is TGTGCCAGCAGCGAGACGCGGGGGGGATGGGAGACCCAGTACTTC.

This chain links TRBV7-6 with TRBJ1-3, with TRBD1 as a possible D gene (6 bases). The germline CDR1 and CDR2 sequences are SGHVS and FNYEAQ. This CDR3 region has 15 residues. Between the trimmed V and J ends, which lost 1 base and 4 bases, there was a span of 11 bases. The CDR3 loop reads CASSLDRAGGNTIYF. The CDR3 region has the DNA TGTGCCAGCAGCTTAGACAGGGCTGGAGGAAACACCATATATTTT.